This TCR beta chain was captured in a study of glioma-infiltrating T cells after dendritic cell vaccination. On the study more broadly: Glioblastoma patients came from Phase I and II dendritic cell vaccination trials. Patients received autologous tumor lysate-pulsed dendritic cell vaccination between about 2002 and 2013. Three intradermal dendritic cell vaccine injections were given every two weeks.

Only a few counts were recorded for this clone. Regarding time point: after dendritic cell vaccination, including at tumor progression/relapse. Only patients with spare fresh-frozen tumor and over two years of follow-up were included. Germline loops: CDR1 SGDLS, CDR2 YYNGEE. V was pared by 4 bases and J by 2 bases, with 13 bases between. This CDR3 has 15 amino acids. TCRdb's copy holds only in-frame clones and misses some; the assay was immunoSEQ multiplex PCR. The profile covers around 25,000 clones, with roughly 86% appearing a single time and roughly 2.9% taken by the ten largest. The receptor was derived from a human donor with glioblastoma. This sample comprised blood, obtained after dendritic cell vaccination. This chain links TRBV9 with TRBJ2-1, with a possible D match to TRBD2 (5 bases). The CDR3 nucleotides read TGTGCCAGCAGCCCCAAACCGGGGACCTACAATGAGCAGTTCTTC. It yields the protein CASSPKPGTYNEQFF.